These 18 T cell receptor beta chains originate from one sample sequenced in a study of cytomegalovirus exposure and HLA in healthy donors. PCR amplification relied on 60 Vbeta primers (plus 13 Jbeta primers). This table comes from immunoSEQ multiplex PCR, and its TCRdb copy is limited to in-frame clones, with some not included. This table holds about 200,000 clones, roughly 85% found once. Sample: PBMCs. The receptors here all came from a woman aged 45 to 65 in good health and CMV-seronegative.

This clone was observed a single time. This sequence joins TRBV5-5 and TRBJ1-5, with no clear D. The germline V and J ends were trimmed by 0 bases and 3 bases, with 10 bases remaining between them. The CDR3 covers 15 residues. Germline loops: CDR1 SGHKS, CDR2 YYEKEE (reference sequence). CDR3 loop: CASSLVGHPNQPQHF. As DNA, the CDR3 is TGTGCCAGCAGCTTGGTCGGTCATCCCAATCAGCCCCAGCATTTT.

The chain combines TRBV7-2 with TRBJ2-7; D perhaps matches TRBD1 (5 bases). The CDR3 is made up of 13 amino acids. The germline gives CDR1 SGHTA, CDR2 FQGNSA. Trimming took off 1 base at V and 2 bases at J, with 6 bases between the two ends. CDR3 region: CASSLEGAYEQYF. The CDR3 coding sequence is TGTGCCAGCAGCTTAGAAGGGGCCTACGAGCAGTACTTC.

V usage is TRBV7-2 and J usage is TRBJ2-2; TRBD1 aligns across 8 bases. V shed 5 bases, J shed 9 bases, and the junction held 11 bases outside the gene matches. The germline CDR1 and CDR2 sequences are SGHTA and FQGNSA. This CDR3 region has 15 residues. CDR3 bases: TGTGCCAGCAGCCCCGCCCAGGGGGCGCGCCGGGAGCTGTTTTTT. This codes for CASSPAQGARRELFF.

This chain connects TRBV11-2 to TRBJ2-7; 10 nucleotides align to TRBD2. The V gene's germline CDR1 is SGHAT and CDR2 FQNNGV. V shed 1 base and J 7 bases; nucleotides not matched to a gene: 16. CDR3 length equals 18 residues. The chain's CDR3 is CASSLGVGSGRPREEQYF. In DNA, the CDR3 is TGTGCCAGCAGCTTAGGGGTAGGTAGCGGGAGGCCCCGCGAGGAGCAGTACTTC.

For the CDR3, the DNA is TGTGCCAGCAGGCCTGGGCACCTGAGCTCCTACGAGCAGTACTTC. Encoded protein: CASRPGHLSSYEQYF. The rearrangement joins TRBV6-5 to TRBJ2-7; D is unresolved. The CDR3 is 15 residues long. Germline CDR1 MNHEY, CDR2 SVGAGI. V lost 6 bases, J lost 0 bases, and 15 bases lay in between.

The chain combines TRBV5-6 with TRBJ1-3, with D uncertain. This CDR3 has 14 amino acids. V was pared by 1 base and J by 2 bases, with 7 bases between. Germline CDR1 SGHDT, CDR2 YYEEEE. This CDR3 is CASSLSPAGNTIYF. DNA of the CDR3: TGTGCCAGCAGCTTGAGTCCGGCTGGAAACACCATATATTTT.

This rearrangement joins TRBV27 to TRBJ2-7, with a possible D match to TRBD1 (6 bases). V was clipped by 3 bases and J by 2 bases, with 11 bases between them. The length of the CDR3 is 14 residues. Germline lookup yields CDR1 MNHEY and CDR2 SMNVEV (reference sequence). Written as DNA, the CDR3 is TGTGCCAGCAGTTTCCGGGACACAGCCTACGAGCAGTACTTC. It translates to CASSFRDTAYEQYF.

The chain links TRBV28 to TRBJ2-3, with D perhaps TRBD2 (5 bases). The V and J ends lost 4 bases and 1 base respectively, with 15 bases between them. The CDR3 sequence is 16 residues long. The germline V gene encodes CDR1 MDHEN and CDR2 SYDVKM. DNA for the CDR3: TGTGCCAGCAGTTCCCCAACTAGGTCGGGCACAGATACGCAGTATTTT. Amino acid sequence: CASSSPTRSGTDTQYF.

The V and J genes are TRBV28 and TRBJ2-3; 7 positions agree with TRBD2. J lost 3 bases, V lost 4 bases, and 4 bases had no gene match. The CDR3 length is 14 residues. Germline V gene data show CDR1 as MDHEN and CDR2 as SYDVKM. CDR3 residues: CASSSPGGTDTQYF. In nucleotides, the CDR3 is TGTGCCAGCAGTTCCCCCGGGGGGACAGATACGCAGTATTTT.

The CDR3, as DNA: TGTGCCAGCAGCCAGAGGACAGGGTCAATGTCTGAAGCTTTCTTT. Its translation is CASSQRTGSMSEAFF. The chain recombines TRBV5-8 with TRBJ1-1; TRBD1 agrees at 8 bases. This CDR3 spans 15 amino acids. Germline V gives CDR1 SGHTS, CDR2 YDEGEE. The trim removed 4 bases at V and 6 bases at J, leaving 11 bases unmatched.

The chain links TRBV10-2 to TRBJ1-2; the D gene is possibly TRBD1 (6 bases). Germline V lookup: CDR1 WSHSY, CDR2 SAAADI. V shed 8 bases and J shed 7 bases, with 14 bases lying between them. This CDR3 region has 12 residues. CDR3 sequence reads: CASGETGSGYTF. CDR3 nucleotide sequence: TGCGCCAGCGGAGAAACAGGGTCTGGCTACACCTTC.

The chain carries TRBV11-2 and TRBJ2-4; 9 nucleotides agree with TRBD1. Germline CDR1 SGHAT, CDR2 FQNNGV. V gave up 5 bases and J gave up 2 bases; unmatched junction bases: 13. CDR3 size: 18 residues. The CDR3 spells CASSQWPGTGISKNIQYF. CDR3 DNA sequence: TGTGCCAGCAGCCAGTGGCCCGGGACAGGGATATCCAAAAACATTCAGTACTTC.

The chain employs TRBV19 and TRBJ2-7; D possibly corresponds to TRBD2 (6 bases). CDR3 length equals 14 residues. Between the trimmed V and J ends, which lost 5 bases and 3 bases, there was a span of 14 bases. The V gene's germline CDR1 is LNHDA and CDR2 SQIVND (reference sequence). Here the CDR3 reads CASSGLEGGYEQYF. In DNA form, the CDR3 reads TGTGCCAGTAGTGGGTTGGAGGGAGGCTACGAGCAGTACTTC.

The CDR3 DNA sequence: TGTGCCAGCAGTGAATCTGCGGGGGCGAGCTCCTACAATGAGCAGTTCTTC. It encodes CASSESAGASSYNEQFF. J is TRBJ2-1 and V is TRBV25-1; possible D gene TRBD2, 7 bases. The CDR3 consists of 17 residues. The V gene lost 1 base and the J gene lost 0 bases, with 13 bases spanning the gap. Germline V gene sequence: CDR1 MGHDK, CDR2 SYGVNS.

The chain combines TRBV6-1 with TRBJ2-1; 7 bases match TRBD1. V lost 4 bases to trimming and J lost 0 bases; unmatched junction nucleotides: 15. CDR3 length equals 19 residues. CDR1 is MNHNS and CDR2 is SASEGT in the germline V gene. Here the CDR3 DNA reads TGTGCCAGCAGTGGCAGACAGGGAACCCTCCTCCGCTCCTACAATGAGCAGTTCTTC. Protein product: CASSGRQGTLLRSYNEQFF.

The rearrangement joins TRBV27 to TRBJ2-7; TRBD2 might be the D (5 bases). CDR1 is MNHEY and CDR2 is SMNVEV in the germline V gene (reference sequence). This CDR3 region has 14 residues. The V and J ends lost 6 bases and 6 bases respectively, with 18 bases between them. The CDR3 DNA reads TGTGCCAGCAGCCCGAGGGTCTCTCTACGCGAGCAGTACTTC. Encoded protein: CASSPRVSLREQYF.

This chain links TRBV30 with TRBJ1-4; 7 bases map to TRBD1. V dropped 3 bases and J dropped 4; count of bases not matched to a gene: 8. Germline CDR1 GTSNPN, CDR2 SVGIG (reference sequence). The CDR3 runs to 15 residues. CDR3 protein: CAWSKLQGFNEKLFF. For the CDR3, the DNA is TGTGCCTGGAGCAAATTACAGGGGTTTAATGAAAAACTGTTTTTT. Full variable domain (missing parts from reference TRBV30 and TRBJ1-4): SQTIHQWPATLVQPVGSPLSLECTVEGTSNPNLYWYRQAAGRGLQLLFYSVGIGQISSEVPQNLSASRPQDRQFILSSKKLLLSDSGFYLCAWSKLQGFNEKLFFGSGTQLSVL.

The chain couples TRBV30 to TRBJ2-2, with 9 bases aligning to TRBD1. Trimming at V came to 4 bases and at J to 6 bases, leaving 9 bases not matched to a gene. Germline CDR1 and CDR2: GTSNPN and SVGIG (reference sequence). CDR3 length: 15 residues. The CDR3 nucleotides read TGTGCCTGGACAACGGGACAGGGAAACTCCGGGGAGCTGTTTTTT. Translated: CAWTTGQGNSGELFF.